The entry that follows covers one T cell receptor beta chain sequence. These data come from a study of T cell responses to AZD1222 COVID-19 vaccine. Clones were read by immunoSEQ multiplex PCR, and TCRdb kept only the in-frame ones, dropping some. The sample lists roughly 130,000 clones, more than 85% occurring once. V shed 4 bases and J shed 10 bases, with 16 bases lying between them. CDR1 is SQVTM, CDR2 ANQGSEA, per germline. The CDR3 is made up of 13 amino acids. The genes are TRBV29-1 and TRBJ1-4, with D tentatively TRBD1 (5 bases). The input for sequencing was peripheral blood, taken on day 0 of AZD1222 vaccination. The receptor was derived from an adult in good health. The CDR3 region has the DNA TGCAGCGTTGCCCTCACAGGACTCCCAAAACTGTTTTTT. It yields the protein CSVALTGLPKLFF.